A single sample gave rise to the 10 T cell receptor beta chains below, sequenced in a study of blood T cell repertoires in COVID-19 (dated by TCRdb to about 2020). The library relied on the immunoSEQ multiplex PCR assay. TCRdb provides this immuneACCESS table in a form limited to in-frame rearrangements. Some clones are lacking; in checked studies, under half of them reflect an unresolved V gene, and why the rest are absent is not known. The sample table records roughly 200,000 clones; 70% to 90% of these occur just once. The ten biggest clones cover approximately 11% of the sample. The sequencing sample was made of peripheral blood. All receptors derive from a human donor with active or convalescent COVID-19. The donor label of this sample is uncertain.

The genes are TRBV7-9 and TRBJ1-4; D perhaps matches TRBD1 (5 bases). The germline V gene encodes CDR1 SEHNR and CDR2 FQNEAQ (reference sequence). This CDR3 is 15 amino acids long. Deletions cut 4 bases from V and 5 bases from J, with 14 bases between. Here the CDR3 DNA reads TGTGCCAGCAGCTCGTTTGGCGGGGCAAATGAAAAACTGTTTTTT. This encodes CASSSFGGANEKLFF.

The V call is TRBV7-3, the J call TRBJ2-1; 8 bases fit TRBD2. The germline V gene has CDR1 SGHTA and CDR2 FQGTGA. The V segment lost 4 bases and the J segment 6 bases; nucleotides outside the gene matches: 5. This CDR3 is built from 14 residues. In DNA form, the CDR3 reads TGTGCCAGCAGCTCCTCGGGAGGGGTCAATGAGCAGTTCTTC. It encodes CASSSSGGVNEQFF. The full variable domain, rest sourced from reference TRBV7-3 and TRBJ2-1, is GAGVSQTPSNKVTEKGKYVELRCDPISGHTALYWYRQSLGQGPEFLIYFQGTGAADDSGLPNDRFFAVRPEGSVSTLKIQRTERGDSAVYLCASSSSGGVNEQFFGPGTRLTVL.

The chain couples TRBV5-1 to TRBJ1-4, with D perhaps TRBD1 (5 bases). CDR3 length equals 13 residues. Germline V gene data show CDR1 as SGHRS and CDR2 as YFSETQ. With 5 bases removed from V and 8 bases from J, the gap between germline ends came to 13 bases. CDR3 sequence reads: CASRRQGGEKLFF. As DNA, the CDR3 is TGCGCCAGCAGGCGGCAGGGAGGGGAAAAACTGTTTTTT.

V usage is TRBV30 and J usage is TRBJ2-1; TRBD1 might be the D (5 bases). The CDR3 runs to 17 residues. The V end was cut by 0 bases, the J end by 0 bases, with 15 bases between. The germline V gene has CDR1 GTSNPN and CDR2 SVGIG (reference sequence). CDR3 in DNA: TGTGCCTGGAGTGTAACCCGGACACTGAGCTCCTACAATGAGCAGTTCTTC. As protein: CAWSVTRTLSSYNEQFF.

The CDR3 region is CASSSDRLKETQYF. CDR3 nucleotides: TGTGCCAGCAGCTCGGACAGGCTTAAAGAGACCCAGTACTTC. The chain carries TRBV7-2 and TRBJ2-5, with 7 bases that match TRBD1. J gave up 3 bases and V 4 bases, and 5 bases lay outside the gene matches. Germline CDR1 and CDR2: SGHTA and FQGNSA. This CDR3 has 14 residues.

The chain joins TRBV4-1 to TRBJ2-7; 12 nucleotides agree with TRBD2. Germline V gene data show CDR1 as MGHRA and CDR2 as YSYEKL. V dropped 4 bases and J dropped 1; count of bases not matched to a gene: 2. The CDR3 spans 15 residues. CDR3 residues: CASSPGLAGSYEQYF. The CDR3 nucleotides are TGCGCCAGCAGCCCAGGACTAGCGGGATCCTACGAGCAGTACTTC.

This chain uses TRBV7-3 with TRBJ2-7, with D tentatively TRBD1 (6 bases). Between the trimmed V and J ends, which lost 2 bases and 4 bases, there was a span of 15 bases. Germline CDR1 and CDR2: SGHTA and FQGTGA. CDR3 size: 15 residues. The CDR3 protein is CASSLLAGDWYEQYF. CDR3 in DNA: TGTGCCAGCAGCTTACTGGCAGGGGATTGGTACGAGCAGTACTTC.

About this clone: It is likely a read error, because the conserved phenylalanine at the end of the CDR3 is missing. The DNA is left out, because the CDR3 cannot be placed on it with certainty; the CDR3 is given as TCRdb lists it. This sequence joins TRBV12-3 or TRBV12-4 and TRBJ2-6; the D call in the table, TRBD2, was not verified against the DNA. Inclusive of both ends, the CDR3 amounts to 12 amino acids. The CDR3 reads CASSPRAADSLG.

The sample holds one count of this clone. V gene TRBV7-9 combines with J gene TRBJ2-2; D might be TRBD1 (6 bases). Germline CDR1 is SEHNR and CDR2 is FQNEAQ (reference sequence). Trimming took 4 bases from V and 0 from J, leaving 12 bases between them. The length of the CDR3 is 16 residues. CDR3 sequence: CASSSYRDANTGELFF. As DNA, the CDR3 is TGTGCCAGCAGCTCGTACAGGGACGCGAACACCGGGGAGCTGTTTTTT.

CDR3 in DNA: TGTGCCAGCAGCCCCTCTAGGGGGAGCTCCTACAATGAGCAGTTCTTC. It encodes CASSPSRGSSYNEQFF. The rearrangement links TRBV7-2 to TRBJ2-1; weak D call: TRBD1 (6 bases). The V gene lost 5 bases and the J gene lost 0 bases, with 14 bases spanning the gap. The CDR3 spans 16 residues. Germline-derived CDR1 and CDR2 are SGHTA and FQGNSA.